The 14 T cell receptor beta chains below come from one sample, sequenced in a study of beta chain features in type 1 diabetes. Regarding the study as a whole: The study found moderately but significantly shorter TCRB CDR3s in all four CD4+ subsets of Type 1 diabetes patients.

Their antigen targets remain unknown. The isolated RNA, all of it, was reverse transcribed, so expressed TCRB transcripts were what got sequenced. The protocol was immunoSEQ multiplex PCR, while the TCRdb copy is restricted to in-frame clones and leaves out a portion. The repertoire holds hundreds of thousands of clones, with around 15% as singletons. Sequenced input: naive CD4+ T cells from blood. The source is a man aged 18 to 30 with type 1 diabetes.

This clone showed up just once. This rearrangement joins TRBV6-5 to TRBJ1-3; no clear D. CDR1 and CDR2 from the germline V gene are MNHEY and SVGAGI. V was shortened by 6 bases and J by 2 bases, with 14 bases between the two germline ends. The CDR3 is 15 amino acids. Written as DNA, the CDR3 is TGTGCCAGCAGACTAGGAGGTCGAACTGGAAACACCATATATTTT. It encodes CASRLGGRTGNTIYF.

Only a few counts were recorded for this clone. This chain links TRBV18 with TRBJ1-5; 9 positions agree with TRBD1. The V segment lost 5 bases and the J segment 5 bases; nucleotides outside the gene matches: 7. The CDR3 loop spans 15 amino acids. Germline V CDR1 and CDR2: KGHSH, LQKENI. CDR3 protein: CASSSGQGPYQPQHF. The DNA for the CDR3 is TGTGCCAGCTCATCGGGACAGGGCCCTTATCAGCCCCAGCATTTT.

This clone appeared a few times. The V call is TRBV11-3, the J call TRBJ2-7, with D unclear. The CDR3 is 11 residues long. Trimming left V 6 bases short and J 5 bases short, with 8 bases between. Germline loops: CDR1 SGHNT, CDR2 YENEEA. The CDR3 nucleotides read TGTGCCAGCAGGAGTTTTAACGAGCAGTACTTC. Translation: CASRSFNEQYF.

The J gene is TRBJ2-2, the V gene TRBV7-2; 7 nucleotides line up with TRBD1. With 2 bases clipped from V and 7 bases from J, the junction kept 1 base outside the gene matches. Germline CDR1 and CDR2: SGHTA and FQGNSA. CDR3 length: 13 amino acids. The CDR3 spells CASSLRQGGELFF. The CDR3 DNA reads TGTGCCAGCAGCTTAAGACAGGGCGGGGAGCTGTTTTTT.

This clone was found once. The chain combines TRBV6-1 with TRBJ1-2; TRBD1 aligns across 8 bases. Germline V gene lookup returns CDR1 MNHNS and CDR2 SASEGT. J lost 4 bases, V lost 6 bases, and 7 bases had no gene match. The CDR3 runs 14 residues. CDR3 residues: CASSYVGQGYGYTF. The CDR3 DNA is TGTGCCAGCAGCTACGTAGGACAGGGCTATGGCTACACCTTC.

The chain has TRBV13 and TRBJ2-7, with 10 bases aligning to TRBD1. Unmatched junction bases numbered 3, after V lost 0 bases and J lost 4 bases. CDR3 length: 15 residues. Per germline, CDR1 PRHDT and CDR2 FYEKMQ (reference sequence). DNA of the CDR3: TGTGCCAGCAGCTTAGGGGGACAGGGGCCTTACGAGCAGTACTTC. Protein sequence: CASSLGGQGPYEQYF. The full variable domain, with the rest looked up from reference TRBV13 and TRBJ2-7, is AAGVIQSPRHLIKEKRETATLKCYPIPRHDTVYWYQQGPGQDPQFLISFYEKMQSDKGSIPDRFSAQQFSDYHSELNMSSLELGDSALYFCASSLGGQGPYEQYFGPGTRLTVT.

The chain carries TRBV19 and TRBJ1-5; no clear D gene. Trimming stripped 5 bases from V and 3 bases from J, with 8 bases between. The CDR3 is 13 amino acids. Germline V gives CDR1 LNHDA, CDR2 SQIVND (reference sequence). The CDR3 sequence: CASSEGLNQPQHF. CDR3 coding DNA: TGTGCCAGTAGTGAGGGTCTCAATCAGCCCCAGCATTTT.

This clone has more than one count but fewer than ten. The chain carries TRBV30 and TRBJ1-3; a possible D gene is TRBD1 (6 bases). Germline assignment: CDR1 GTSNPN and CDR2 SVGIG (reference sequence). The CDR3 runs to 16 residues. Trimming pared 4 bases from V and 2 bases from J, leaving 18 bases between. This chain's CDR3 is CAWTPRGGPAGNTIYF. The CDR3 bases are TGTGCCTGGACCCCCCGCGGGGGGCCCGCTGGAAACACCATATATTTT.

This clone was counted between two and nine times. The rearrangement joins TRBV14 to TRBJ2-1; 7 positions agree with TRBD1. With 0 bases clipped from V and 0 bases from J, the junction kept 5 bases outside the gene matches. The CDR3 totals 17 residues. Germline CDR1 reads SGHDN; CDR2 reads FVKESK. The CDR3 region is CASSQERDSVSYNEQFF. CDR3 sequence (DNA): TGTGCCAGCAGCCAAGAACGGGACAGCGTCTCCTACAATGAGCAGTTCTTC.

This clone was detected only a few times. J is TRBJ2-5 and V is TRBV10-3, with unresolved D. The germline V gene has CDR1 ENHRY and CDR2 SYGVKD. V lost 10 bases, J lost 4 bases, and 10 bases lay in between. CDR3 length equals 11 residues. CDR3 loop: CATTRVETQYF. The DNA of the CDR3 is TGTGCCACCACTCGGGTAGAGACCCAGTACTTC.

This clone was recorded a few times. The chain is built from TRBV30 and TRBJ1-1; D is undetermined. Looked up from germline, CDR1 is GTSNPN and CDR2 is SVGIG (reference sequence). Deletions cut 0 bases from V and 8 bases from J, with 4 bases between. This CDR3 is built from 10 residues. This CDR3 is CAWSVSEAFF. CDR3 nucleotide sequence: TGTGCCTGGAGTGTCTCGGAAGCTTTCTTT.

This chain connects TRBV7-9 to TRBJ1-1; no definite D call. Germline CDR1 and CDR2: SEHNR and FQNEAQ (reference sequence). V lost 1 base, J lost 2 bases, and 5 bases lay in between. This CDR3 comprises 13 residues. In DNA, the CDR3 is TGTGCCAGCAGCTTAGAAGATAACACTGAAGCTTTCTTT. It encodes CASSLEDNTEAFF.

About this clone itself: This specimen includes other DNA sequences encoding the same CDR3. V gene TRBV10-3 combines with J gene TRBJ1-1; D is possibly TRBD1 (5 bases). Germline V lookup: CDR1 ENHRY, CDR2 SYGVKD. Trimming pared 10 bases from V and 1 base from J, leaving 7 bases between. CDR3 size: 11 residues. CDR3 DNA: TGTGCCACCCAGGGGAACACTGAAGCTTTCTTT. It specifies CATQGNTEAFF.

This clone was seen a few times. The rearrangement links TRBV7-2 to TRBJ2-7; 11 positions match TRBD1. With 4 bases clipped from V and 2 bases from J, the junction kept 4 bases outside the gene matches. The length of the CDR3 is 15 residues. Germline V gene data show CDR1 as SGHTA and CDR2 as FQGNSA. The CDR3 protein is CASSWGQGGPYEQYF. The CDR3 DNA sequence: TGTGCCAGCAGCTGGGGACAGGGGGGGCCCTACGAGCAGTACTTC.